The 6 T cell receptor beta chains reported below all come from one sample, sequenced in a study of OX40 agonist ivuxolimab in advanced cancers. Method: immunoSEQ multiplex PCR; TCRdb's copy keeps in-frame clones and lacks some. The table has under 75,000 clones, 87% seen once; the top ten hold approximately 0.61%. The input for sequencing was CD4+ or CD8+ T cells sorted from blood, taken in a trial of the OX40 agonist ivuxolimab. The receptors shown here come from an adult with an advanced solid tumor such as melanoma, head and neck, liver or kidney cancer.

V and J are TRBV21-1 and TRBJ2-7; the table's D gene call, TRBD1, was not cross checked with the DNA. TRBV21-1 counts as a pseudogene. The CDR3 spans 16 residues. Written as DNA, the CDR3 is TGTGCCAGCAGCAGGTTAAGGGGACAGGGGAACGACGAGCAGTACTTC. Its translation: CASSRLRGQGNDEQYF.

On this clone: Other DNA sequences of this sample code for an identical CDR3. Here the CDR3 reads CASSLDYEQYF. The CDR3 nucleotides read TGTGCCAGCAGCTTAGACTACGAGCAGTACTTC. The V and J genes are TRBV11-3 and TRBJ2-7; no definite D call. This CDR3 is 11 amino acids long. V shed 0 bases and J shed 3 bases, with 0 bases lying between them. In germline, CDR1 is SGHNT, CDR2 YENEEA. Combining the CDR3 with reference TRBV11-3 and TRBJ2-7 gives the whole variable domain EAGVVQSPRYKIIEKKQPVAFWCNPISGHNTLYWYLQNLGQGPELLIRYENEEAVDDSQLPKDRFSAERLKGVDSTLKIQPAELGDSAVYLCASSLDYEQYFGPGTRLTVT.

The V gene is TRBV10-1, the J gene TRBJ2-3; either TRBD1 or TRBD2 may fit D (5 bases each). Germline CDR1 and CDR2: WNHNN and SYGVQD (reference sequence). The CDR3 loop spans 14 amino acids. The V and J ends lost 3 bases and 3 bases respectively, with 10 bases between them. CDR3 amino acids: CASSDSWGTDTQYF. CDR3 coding DNA: TGCGCCAGCAGTGACTCCTGGGGGACAGATACGCAGTATTTT.

The V and J genes are TRBV5-1 and TRBJ1-2, with no clear D. V was shortened by 0 bases and J by 0 bases, with 6 bases between the two germline ends. Germline V gene lookup returns CDR1 SGHRS and CDR2 YFSETQ. The CDR3 covers 14 residues. In DNA, the CDR3 is TGCGCCAGCAGCTTGGTACCCGCTAACTATGGCTACACCTTC. This translates into CASSLVPANYGYTF.

The chain carries TRBV2 and TRBJ2-3; 9 bases agree with TRBD1. V was clipped by 4 bases and J by 4 bases; unmatched bases: 3. CDR3 length: 14 amino acids. CDR1 and CDR2 from the germline V gene are SNHLY and FYNNEI. CDR3 DNA sequence: TGTGCCAGCAGTGCGGACAGGGGCCCAGATACGCAGTATTTT. Translation: CASSADRGPDTQYF. The entire variable domain, with the rest obtained from reference TRBV2 and TRBJ2-3, is as follows: EPEVTQTPSHQVTQMGQEVILRCVPISNHLYFYWYRQILGQKVEFLVSFYNNEISEKSEIFDDQFSVERPDGSNFTLKIRSTKLEDSAMYFCASSADRGPDTQYFGPGTRLTVL.

This clone was recorded a few times. V is TRBV5-1 and J is TRBJ1-3, with TRBD1 identical over 7 bases. Germline lookup yields CDR1 SGHRS and CDR2 YFSETQ. The J segment lost 1 base and the V segment lost 3 bases, leaving 7 bases of the junction unmatched. The CDR3 length is 16 residues. CDR3 nucleotide sequence: TGCGCCAGCAGCTCGGAAGGGGGCGCTTCTGGAAACACCATATATTTT. Translated: CASSSEGGASGNTIYF.